The 11 T cell receptor beta chains below were found in one sample sequenced in a study of T-cell memory formation after mild COVID-19. From the 5' RACE reads, TCRdb called clonotypes with MiXCR, one entry per CDR3 protein. The sample lists about 560,000 distinct CDR3 sequences; around a sixth were seen once. What was sequenced was PBMCs or a T cell subset sorted from them (not recorded which). Receptor source: an adult woman who had mild COVID-19 (a few samples of this study predate the infection). Cell type and time point are not known.

A few counts support this clonotype. The chain couples TRBV6-1 to TRBJ1-5, with D possibly being TRBD1 (6 bases). From germline, CDR1 is MNHNS and CDR2 SASEGT. The length of the CDR3 is 14 residues. Trimming took 4 bases from V and 4 from J, leaving 11 bases between them. The CDR3 nucleotides are TGTGCCAGCAGTGGACCGCAGGGGAATCAGCCCCAGCATTTT. This gives the protein CASSGPQGNQPQHF.

In its sample, this clonotype was seen a few times. The rearrangement links TRBV4-1 to TRBJ1-6; the D gene is possibly TRBD1 (6 bases). Per the germline V gene, CDR1 is MGHRA and CDR2 is YSYEKL. Between the trimmed V and J ends, which lost 0 bases and 9 bases, there was a span of 21 bases. This CDR3 region has 18 residues. In DNA, the CDR3 is TGCGCCAGCAGCCAAGATGCAAGACAGGCTGGGGGGACTTCACCCCTCCACTTT. Translating gives CASSQDARQAGGTSPLHF.

The rearrangement uses TRBV18 and TRBJ1-4; a weak D match, TRBD1 (5 bases). The V gene lost 5 bases and the J gene lost 4 bases, with 11 bases spanning the gap. Germline V CDR1 and CDR2: KGHSH, LQKENI. This CDR3 region has 14 residues. In DNA, the CDR3 is TGTGCCAGCTCAGCTTGGGACGTTAATGAAAAACTGTTTTTT. Its translation: CASSAWDVNEKLFF.

The V gene is TRBV29-1, the J gene TRBJ2-5; TRBD1 matches at 8 bases. Unmatched junction bases numbered 5, after V lost 3 bases and J lost 2 bases. Germline values: CDR1 SQVTM, CDR2 ANQGSEA. This CDR3 spans 14 amino acids. This CDR3 is CSVDMGQVQETQYF. As DNA, the CDR3 is TGCAGCGTTGATATGGGACAGGTACAAGAGACCCAGTACTTC. The whole variable domain, remainder taken from reference TRBV29-1 and TRBJ2-5, is SAVISQKPSRDICQRGTSLTIQCQVDSQVTMMFWYRQQPGQSLTLIATANQGSEATYESGFVIDKFPISRPNLTFSTLTVSNMSPEDSSIYLCSVDMGQVQETQYFGPGTRLLVL.

This clonotype was seen at least ten times. The DNA for the CDR3 is TGTGCCAGCAGCCCTCGAGCGGGAGGGCTCAATGAGCAGTTCTTC. Translated: CASSPRAGGLNEQFF. J is TRBJ2-1 and V is TRBV3-1; 10 bases agree with TRBD2. CDR1 and CDR2 from the germline V gene are LGHDT and YNNKEL (reference sequence). The CDR3 length is 15 residues. The trim removed 4 bases at V and 6 bases at J, leaving 6 bases unmatched.

The genes are TRBV20-1 and TRBJ2-5, with TRBD2 identical over 11 bases. V shed 6 bases, J shed 1 base, and the junction held 7 bases outside the gene matches. The V gene's germline CDR1 is DFQATT and CDR2 SNEGSKA (reference sequence). This CDR3 is 15 amino acids long. Here the CDR3 DNA reads TGCAGTGCGCCGACTAGCGGGAACTTCCAAGAGACCCAGTACTTC. Translation: CSAPTSGNFQETQYF.

The chain uses TRBV20-1 and TRBJ1-2; D may be TRBD1 (6 bases). The CDR3 runs 14 residues. CDR1 and CDR2 (germline): DFQATT, SNEGSKA (reference sequence). V lost 1 base and J lost 6, with 15 bases in between. This CDR3 is CSARGGGRWDGYTF. CDR3 sequence (DNA): TGCAGTGCTAGAGGTGGGGGGCGTTGGGATGGCTACACCTTC.

This clonotype showed up many times. The V call is TRBV12-3 or TRBV12-4, the J call TRBJ2-5; the D gene could be TRBD1 or TRBD2 (7 bases each). The CDR3 extends over 14 amino acids. V dropped 6 bases and J dropped 1 base, with 12 bases sitting between them. The chain's CDR3 is CASSVRGGQETQYF. In nucleotides, the CDR3 is TGTGCCAGCAGCGTCAGGGGGGGCCAAGAGACCCAGTACTTC.

The chain recombines TRBV14 with TRBJ1-1; D is possibly TRBD1 (5 bases). This CDR3 is 14 amino acids long. Trimming removed 2 bases from V and 12 bases from J, with 19 bases in between. CDR1 is SGHDN, CDR2 FVKESK, per germline. The CDR3 protein is CASSQTSRAGISFF. The CDR3 nucleotides are TGTGCCAGCAGCCAAACTAGCAGGGCAGGGATATCTTTCTTT.

J is TRBJ1-3 and V is TRBV20-1; D is unresolved. This CDR3 spans 13 amino acids. V lost 3 bases and J lost 4, with 10 bases in between. Per germline, CDR1 DFQATT and CDR2 SNEGSKA (reference sequence). Here the CDR3 DNA reads TGCAGTGCTAGTTTAGGTACCGGAAACACCATATATTTT. It encodes CSASLGTGNTIYF.

This chain links TRBV7-8 with TRBJ2-1, with a tentative D call TRBD1 (6 bases). This CDR3 region has 20 residues. The V end lost 1 base, the J end lost 4 bases, and 26 bases lay between the germline ends. CDR1 is SGHVS, CDR2 FQNEAQ, per germline. Here the CDR3 reads CASSLVPYWTEGEGYNEQFF. The CDR3 DNA is TGTGCCAGCAGCTTAGTCCCCTACTGGACAGAGGGAGAGGGTTACAATGAGCAGTTCTTC.